These T cell receptor beta chains were read from a single sample in a study of graft-versus-host responses after intestinal transplantation. The table came from immunoSEQ multiplex PCR; TCRdb's copy has only in-frame clones and leaves some out. Of over 100,000 clones in the sample, about 93% were seen once. No antigen is known for these receptors. The source was unstimulated CD4+ T cells sorted from spleen or lymph node cells, collected before intestinal transplant. All receptors come from a human donor who received an intestinal transplant. Both conserved end residues are part of each CDR3. Each record gives: D gene, J gene, CDR3 length, V gene, clone size, CDR3 DNA, CDR3 protein. D genes are given only for firm matches. A clone size is listed for some rows: how often the clone was seen (once, few, many), or a class if it is expanded.

D gene: -; J gene: TRBJ2-3; CDR3 length: 16; V gene: TRBV18; clone size: -; CDR3 DNA: TGTGCCAGCTCACCACGGTTCGAGGAGAGGACAGATACGCAGTATTTT; CDR3 protein: CASSPRFEERTDTQYF
D gene: -; J gene: TRBJ2-1; CDR3 length: 13; V gene: TRBV27; clone size: -; CDR3 DNA: TGTGCCAGCAGTGCGAGAGCGTACAATGAGCAGTTCTTC; CDR3 protein: CASSARAYNEQFF
D gene: TRBD1; J gene: TRBJ2-5; CDR3 length: 16; V gene: TRBV18; clone size: -; CDR3 DNA: TGTGCCAGCTCACCCCCGGGGACAGCTATTCAAGAGACCCAGTACTTC; CDR3 protein: CASSPPGTAIQETQYF
D gene: -; J gene: TRBJ2-6; CDR3 length: 15; V gene: TRBV7-2; clone size: -; CDR3 DNA: TGTGCCAGCAGCTTAGCGGGATCTGGGGCCAACGTCCTGACTTTC; CDR3 protein: CASSLAGSGANVLTF
D gene: -; J gene: TRBJ1-2; CDR3 length: 11; V gene: TRBV28; clone size: once; CDR3 DNA: TGTGCCAGTTCGAGGAACTATGGCTACACCTTC; CDR3 protein: CASSRNYGYTF
D gene: -; J gene: TRBJ2-1; CDR3 length: 17; V gene: TRBV28; clone size: -; CDR3 DNA: TGTGCCAGCAGTTCCGGAGGTTCCTCCTTTCTTAGGAATGAGCAGTTCTTC; CDR3 protein: CASSSGGSSFLRNEQFF
D gene: TRBD1; J gene: TRBJ1-5; CDR3 length: 17; V gene: TRBV19; clone size: -; CDR3 DNA: TGTGCCAGTAGTATAGGGGACAGGGGAATTAGCAATCAGCCCCAGCATTTT; CDR3 protein: CASSIGDRGISNQPQHF
D gene: TRBD2; J gene: TRBJ2-5; CDR3 length: 15; V gene: TRBV7-8; clone size: -; CDR3 DNA: TGTGCCAGCAGCTTGGGGACTAGCGGCCAAGAGACCCAGTACTTC; CDR3 protein: CASSLGTSGQETQYF
D gene: TRBD1; J gene: TRBJ2-1; CDR3 length: 17; V gene: TRBV4-1; clone size: -; CDR3 DNA: TGCGCCAGCAGCTTTTTGATCGGGACAGGGGAAGGCAATGAGCAGTTCTTC; CDR3 protein: CASSFLIGTGEGNEQFF
D gene: -; J gene: TRBJ2-7; CDR3 length: 11; V gene: TRBV30; clone size: -; CDR3 DNA: TGTGCCTGGAGTGTATCGCGGACGCAGTACTTC; CDR3 protein: CAWSVSRTQYF
D gene: -; J gene: TRBJ1-1; CDR3 length: 14; V gene: TRBV10-3; clone size: -; CDR3 DNA: TGTGCCATCAGTGATAACAGCATGAACACTGAAGCTTTCTTT; CDR3 protein: CAISDNSMNTEAFF
D gene: TRBD2; J gene: TRBJ2-7; CDR3 length: 15; V gene: TRBV5-1; clone size: -; CDR3 DNA: TGCGCCAGCAGCGTCCAGCGGGAGTTCTCCTACGAGCAGTACTTC; CDR3 protein: CASSVQREFSYEQYF
D gene: -; J gene: TRBJ2-5; CDR3 length: 14; V gene: TRBV18; clone size: -; CDR3 DNA: TGTGCCAGCTCCCCCACAGGGATCCAAGAGACCCAGTACTTC; CDR3 protein: CASSPTGIQETQYF
D gene: -; J gene: TRBJ2-4; CDR3 length: 14; V gene: TRBV6-1; clone size: -; CDR3 DNA: TGTGCCAGCCTGGTACGATTAGCCAAAAACATTCAGTACTTC; CDR3 protein: CASLVRLAKNIQYF
D gene: TRBD2; J gene: TRBJ2-1; CDR3 length: 13; V gene: TRBV29-1; clone size: -; CDR3 DNA: TGCAGCGTTGAGTACAGCGGGAGAGGTGAGCAGTTCTTC; CDR3 protein: CSVEYSGRGEQFF
D gene: TRBD2; J gene: TRBJ2-2; CDR3 length: 19; V gene: TRBV9; clone size: -; CDR3 DNA: TGTGCCAGCAGCGTAGAACTAGCGGGGCGGGGGACCAGAACCGGGGAGCTGTTTTTT; CDR3 protein: CASSVELAGRGTRTGELFF
D gene: TRBD1; J gene: TRBJ2-3; CDR3 length: 17; V gene: TRBV14; clone size: few; CDR3 DNA: TGTGCCAGCAGCCCTAGACAGGGGCCTCGCTGGGCAGATACGCAGTATTTT; CDR3 protein: CASSPRQGPRWADTQYF
D gene: -; J gene: TRBJ1-1; CDR3 length: 14; V gene: TRBV18; clone size: -; CDR3 DNA: TGTGCCAGCTCAACCCGGGGAGGGAGGGCTGAAGCTTTCTTT; CDR3 protein: CASSTRGGRAEAFF
D gene: TRBD1; J gene: TRBJ1-1; CDR3 length: 12; V gene: TRBV7-9; clone size: -; CDR3 DNA: TGTGCCAGCACCGACAGGGGAACTGAAGCTTTCTTT; CDR3 protein: CASTDRGTEAFF
D gene: TRBD2; J gene: TRBJ2-1; CDR3 length: 16; V gene: TRBV7-3; clone size: -; CDR3 DNA: TGTGCCAGCAGCCCAGGACTAGCGGTCACCTACAATGAGCAGTTCTTC; CDR3 protein: CASSPGLAVTYNEQFF
D gene: -; J gene: TRBJ1-5; CDR3 length: 11; V gene: TRBV28; clone size: -; CDR3 DNA: TGTGCCAGCACCTCATGGGGGCCCCAGCATTTT; CDR3 protein: CASTSWGPQHF
D gene: -; J gene: TRBJ1-2; CDR3 length: 14; V gene: TRBV29-1; clone size: -; CDR3 DNA: TGCAGCGTTGAGGGGGGACGGTTTAACTATGGCTACACCTTC; CDR3 protein: CSVEGGRFNYGYTF
D gene: -; J gene: TRBJ2-2; CDR3 length: 17; V gene: TRBV5-1; clone size: -; CDR3 DNA: TGCGCCAGCAGCTTGGTACTCGGGGGCCCCACCCGGGGGGAGCTGTTTTTT; CDR3 protein: CASSLVLGGPTRGELFF
D gene: TRBD2; J gene: TRBJ2-1; CDR3 length: 14; V gene: TRBV30; clone size: -; CDR3 DNA: TGTGCCTGGAGCGGGACTAGCGAGGTCAATGAGCAGTTCTTC; CDR3 protein: CAWSGTSEVNEQFF
D gene: TRBD2; J gene: TRBJ2-3; CDR3 length: 14; V gene: TRBV5-1; clone size: -; CDR3 DNA: TGCGCCAGCGGGGGACTAGCGGGAACGAATACGCAGTATTTT; CDR3 protein: CASGGLAGTNTQYF
D gene: -; J gene: TRBJ2-7; CDR3 length: 14; V gene: TRBV6-5; clone size: -; CDR3 DNA: TGTGCCAGCAGTTCCCAGGGGGGGTCCTACGAGCAGTACTTC; CDR3 protein: CASSSQGGSYEQYF
D gene: TRBD1; J gene: TRBJ2-7; CDR3 length: 17; V gene: TRBV28; clone size: -; CDR3 DNA: TGTGCCAGCAGCCCCGCCGTCGGCTGGACAGGGATATACGAGCAGTACTTC; CDR3 protein: CASSPAVGWTGIYEQYF
D gene: TRBD2; J gene: TRBJ2-1; CDR3 length: 15; V gene: TRBV10-1; clone size: once; CDR3 DNA: TGCGCCAGCAGTGAGGGACTAGCGGGTAACAATGAGCAGTTCTTC; CDR3 protein: CASSEGLAGNNEQFF
D gene: -; J gene: TRBJ2-7; CDR3 length: 14; V gene: TRBV18; clone size: -; CDR3 DNA: TGTGCCAGCTCACCGGGTCAGGGCCTGTACGAGCAGTACTTC; CDR3 protein: CASSPGQGLYEQYF
D gene: -; J gene: TRBJ1-1; CDR3 length: 12; V gene: TRBV2; clone size: few; CDR3 DNA: TGTGCCAGCAGTGGAGGGGGCACTGAAGCTTTCTTT; CDR3 protein: CASSGGGTEAFF
D gene: TRBD2; J gene: TRBJ2-7; CDR3 length: 15; V gene: TRBV27; clone size: once; CDR3 DNA: TGTGCCAGCAGGTCCCTAGCGGGAGGCATCTACGAGCAGTACTTC; CDR3 protein: CASRSLAGGIYEQYF
D gene: -; J gene: TRBJ1-5; CDR3 length: 13; V gene: TRBV7-2; clone size: -; CDR3 DNA: TGTGCCAGCAGCTTAAAGTCTGGTCAGCCCCAGCATTTT; CDR3 protein: CASSLKSGQPQHF
D gene: TRBD1; J gene: TRBJ1-3; CDR3 length: 20; V gene: TRBV18; clone size: -; CDR3 DNA: TGTGCCAGCTCACGGGAGGCACAGACAGGGGGCCTCCTGATCGGAAACACCATATATTTT; CDR3 protein: CASSREAQTGGLLIGNTIYF
D gene: -; J gene: TRBJ1-2; CDR3 length: 12; V gene: TRBV6-5; clone size: -; CDR3 DNA: TGTGCCAGCGAAAAGGGGATCTATGGCTACACCTTC; CDR3 protein: CASEKGIYGYTF
D gene: -; J gene: TRBJ1-4; CDR3 length: 15; V gene: TRBV7-9; clone size: -; CDR3 DNA: TGTGCCAGCAGCTTAATGTTAGGTTCTAATGAAAAACTGTTTTTT; CDR3 protein: CASSLMLGSNEKLFF
D gene: -; J gene: TRBJ1-1; CDR3 length: 14; V gene: TRBV27; clone size: -; CDR3 DNA: TGTGCCAGCAGCCTCGGACAGCACCTAACTGAAGCTTTCTTT; CDR3 protein: CASSLGQHLTEAFF
D gene: -; J gene: TRBJ2-7; CDR3 length: 15; V gene: TRBV29-1; clone size: -; CDR3 DNA: TGCAGCGTCCAAATTTGGGGGGCAGCGACCTACGAGCAGTACTTC; CDR3 protein: CSVQIWGAATYEQYF
D gene: -; J gene: TRBJ2-5; CDR3 length: 15; V gene: TRBV6-6; clone size: -; CDR3 DNA: TGTGCCAGCAGTTCTAAACCTCGCAGGGGAGAGACCCAGTACTTC; CDR3 protein: CASSSKPRRGETQYF
D gene: -; J gene: TRBJ2-7; CDR3 length: 15; V gene: TRBV28; clone size: -; CDR3 DNA: TGTGCCAGCAGTTGGGGAGGAACAGGGGTCCGCGAGCAGTACTTC; CDR3 protein: CASSWGGTGVREQYF
D gene: -; J gene: TRBJ1-1; CDR3 length: 14; V gene: TRBV6-1; clone size: -; CDR3 DNA: TGTGCCAGCAGTGAATTATTGGGGGGGAGTGAAGCTTTCTTT; CDR3 protein: CASSELLGGSEAFF
D gene: TRBD2; J gene: TRBJ2-1; CDR3 length: 16; V gene: TRBV18; clone size: once; CDR3 DNA: TGTGCCAGCTCACTACAGCCTAGCGGGATAGGCGGTGAGCAGTTCTTC; CDR3 protein: CASSLQPSGIGGEQFF
D gene: TRBD2; J gene: TRBJ2-7; CDR3 length: 15; V gene: TRBV9; clone size: once; CDR3 DNA: TGTGCCAGCAGCGTAAGAGCGGGAGGGCCGGGCGAGCAGTACTTC; CDR3 protein: CASSVRAGGPGEQYF
D gene: TRBD1; J gene: TRBJ1-1; CDR3 length: 16; V gene: TRBV11-2; clone size: -; CDR3 DNA: TGTGCCAGCAGCCCTCTGACAGGGGGCGTTGGAACTGAAGCTTTCTTT; CDR3 protein: CASSPLTGGVGTEAFF
D gene: TRBD1; J gene: TRBJ2-7; CDR3 length: 15; V gene: TRBV10-3; clone size: few; CDR3 DNA: TGTGCCATCAGTCCCAATGGGGGACAGCCCTACGAGCAGTACTTC; CDR3 protein: CAISPNGGQPYEQYF
D gene: TRBD2; J gene: TRBJ2-7; CDR3 length: 15; V gene: TRBV5-1; clone size: -; CDR3 DNA: TGCGCCAGCAGTGAACTAGCGGGACTCTCCTACGAGCAGTACTTC; CDR3 protein: CASSELAGLSYEQYF